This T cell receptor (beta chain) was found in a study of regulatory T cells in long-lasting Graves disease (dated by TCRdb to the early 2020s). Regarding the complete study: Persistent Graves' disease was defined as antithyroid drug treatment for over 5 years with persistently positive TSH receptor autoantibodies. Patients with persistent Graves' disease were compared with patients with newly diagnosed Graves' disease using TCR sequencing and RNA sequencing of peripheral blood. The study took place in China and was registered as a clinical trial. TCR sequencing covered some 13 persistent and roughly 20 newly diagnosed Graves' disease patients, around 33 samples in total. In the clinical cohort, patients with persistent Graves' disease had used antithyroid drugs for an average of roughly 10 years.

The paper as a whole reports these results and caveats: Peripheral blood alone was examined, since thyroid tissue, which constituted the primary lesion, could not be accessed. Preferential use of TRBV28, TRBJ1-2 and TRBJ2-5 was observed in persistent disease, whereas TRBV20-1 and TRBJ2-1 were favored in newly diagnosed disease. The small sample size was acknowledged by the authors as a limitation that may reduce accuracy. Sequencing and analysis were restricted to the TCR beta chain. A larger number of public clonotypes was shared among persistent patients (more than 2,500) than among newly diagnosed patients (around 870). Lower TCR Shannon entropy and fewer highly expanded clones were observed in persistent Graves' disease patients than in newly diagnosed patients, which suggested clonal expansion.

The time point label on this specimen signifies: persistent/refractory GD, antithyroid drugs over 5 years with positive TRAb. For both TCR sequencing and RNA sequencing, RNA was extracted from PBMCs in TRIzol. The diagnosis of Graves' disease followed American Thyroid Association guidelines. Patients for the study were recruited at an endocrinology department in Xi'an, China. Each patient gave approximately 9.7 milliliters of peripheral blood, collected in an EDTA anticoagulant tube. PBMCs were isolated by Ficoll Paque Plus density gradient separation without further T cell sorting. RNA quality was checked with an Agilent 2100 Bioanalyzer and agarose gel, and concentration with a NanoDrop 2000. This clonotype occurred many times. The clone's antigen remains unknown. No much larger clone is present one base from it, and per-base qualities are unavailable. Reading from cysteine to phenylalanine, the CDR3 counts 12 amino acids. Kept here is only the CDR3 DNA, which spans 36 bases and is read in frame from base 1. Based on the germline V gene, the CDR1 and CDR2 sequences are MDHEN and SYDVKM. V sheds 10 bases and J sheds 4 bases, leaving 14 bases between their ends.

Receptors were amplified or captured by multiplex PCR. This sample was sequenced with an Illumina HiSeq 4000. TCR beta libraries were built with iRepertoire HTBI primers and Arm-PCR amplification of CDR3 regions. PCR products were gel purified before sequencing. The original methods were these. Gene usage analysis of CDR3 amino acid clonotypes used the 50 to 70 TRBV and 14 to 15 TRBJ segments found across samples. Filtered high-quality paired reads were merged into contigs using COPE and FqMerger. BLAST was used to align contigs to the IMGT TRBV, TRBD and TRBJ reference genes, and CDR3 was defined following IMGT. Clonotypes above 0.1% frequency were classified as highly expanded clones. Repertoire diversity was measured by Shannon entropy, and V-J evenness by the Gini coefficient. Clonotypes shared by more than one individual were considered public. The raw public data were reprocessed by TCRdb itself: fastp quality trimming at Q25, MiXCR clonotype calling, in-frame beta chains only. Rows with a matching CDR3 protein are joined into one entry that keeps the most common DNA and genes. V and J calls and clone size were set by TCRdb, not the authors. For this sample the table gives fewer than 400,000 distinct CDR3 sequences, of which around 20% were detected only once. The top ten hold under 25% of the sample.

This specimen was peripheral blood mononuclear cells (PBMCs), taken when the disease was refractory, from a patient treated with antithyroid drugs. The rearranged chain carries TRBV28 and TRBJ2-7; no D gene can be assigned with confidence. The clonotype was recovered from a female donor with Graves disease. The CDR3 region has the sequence CATRASDYEQYF. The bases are TGTGCCACCCGGGCCTCGGATTACGAGCAGTACTTC. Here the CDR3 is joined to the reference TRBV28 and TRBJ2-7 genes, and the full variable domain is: DVKVTQSSRYLVKRTGEKVFLECVQDMDHENMFWYRQDPGLGLRLIYFSYDVKMKEKGDIPEGYSVSREKKERFSLILESASTNQTSMYLCATRASDYEQYFGPGTRLTVT.